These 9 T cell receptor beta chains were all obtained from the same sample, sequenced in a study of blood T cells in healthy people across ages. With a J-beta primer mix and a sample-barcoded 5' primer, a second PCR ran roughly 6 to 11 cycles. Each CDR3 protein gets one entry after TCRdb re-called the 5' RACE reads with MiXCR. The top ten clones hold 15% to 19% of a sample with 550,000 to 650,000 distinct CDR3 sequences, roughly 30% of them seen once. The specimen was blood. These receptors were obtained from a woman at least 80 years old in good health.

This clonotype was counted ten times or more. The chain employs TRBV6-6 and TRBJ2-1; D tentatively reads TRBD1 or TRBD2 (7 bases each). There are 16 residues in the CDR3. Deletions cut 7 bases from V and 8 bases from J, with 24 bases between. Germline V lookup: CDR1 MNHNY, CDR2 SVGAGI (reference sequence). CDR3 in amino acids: CASIGIGGTAGDEQFF. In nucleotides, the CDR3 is TGTGCCAGCATAGGAATCGGGGGGACAGCAGGGGATGAGCAGTTCTTC.

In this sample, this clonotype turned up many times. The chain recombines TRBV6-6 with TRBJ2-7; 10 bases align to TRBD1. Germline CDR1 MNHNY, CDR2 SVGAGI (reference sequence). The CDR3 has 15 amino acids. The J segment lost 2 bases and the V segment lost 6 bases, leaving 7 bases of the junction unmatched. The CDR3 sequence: CASSPGQGRTYEQYF. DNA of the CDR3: TGTGCCAGCAGCCCGGGACAGGGGCGAACCTACGAGCAGTACTTC.

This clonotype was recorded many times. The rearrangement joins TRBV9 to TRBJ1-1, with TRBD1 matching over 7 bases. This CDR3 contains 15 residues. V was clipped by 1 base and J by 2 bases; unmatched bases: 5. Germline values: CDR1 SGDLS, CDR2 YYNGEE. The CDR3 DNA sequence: TGTGCCAGCAGCGTATCGGCAGGGGGAAACACTGAAGCTTTCTTT. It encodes CASSVSAGGNTEAFF. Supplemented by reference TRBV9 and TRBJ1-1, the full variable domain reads DSGVTQTPKHLITATGQRVTLRCSPRSGDLSVYWYQQSLDQGLQFLIQYYNGEERAKGNILERFSAQQFPDLHSELNLSSLELGDSALYFCASSVSAGGNTEAFFGQGTRLTVV.

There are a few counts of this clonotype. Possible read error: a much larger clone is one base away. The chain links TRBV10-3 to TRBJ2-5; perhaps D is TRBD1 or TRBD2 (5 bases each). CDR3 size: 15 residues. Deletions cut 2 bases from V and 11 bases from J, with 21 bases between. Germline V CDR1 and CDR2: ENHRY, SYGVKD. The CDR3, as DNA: TGTGCCATCAGTGAGCGGGAAGGGACGTCCAATGAGCAGTACTTC. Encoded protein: CAISEREGTSNEQYF.

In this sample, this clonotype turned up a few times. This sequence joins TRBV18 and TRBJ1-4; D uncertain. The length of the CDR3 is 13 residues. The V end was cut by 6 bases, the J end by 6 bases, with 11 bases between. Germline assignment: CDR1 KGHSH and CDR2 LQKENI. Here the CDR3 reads CASSGVADEKLFF. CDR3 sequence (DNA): TGTGCCAGCTCGGGCGTTGCTGATGAAAAACTGTTTTTT.

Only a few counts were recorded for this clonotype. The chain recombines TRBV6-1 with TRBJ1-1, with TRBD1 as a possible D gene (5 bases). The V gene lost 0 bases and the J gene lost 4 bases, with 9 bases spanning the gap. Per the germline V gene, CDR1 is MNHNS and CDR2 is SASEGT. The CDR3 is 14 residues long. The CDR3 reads CASSEADGGTEAFF. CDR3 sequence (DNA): TGTGCCAGCAGTGAAGCGGACGGGGGCACTGAAGCTTTCTTT.

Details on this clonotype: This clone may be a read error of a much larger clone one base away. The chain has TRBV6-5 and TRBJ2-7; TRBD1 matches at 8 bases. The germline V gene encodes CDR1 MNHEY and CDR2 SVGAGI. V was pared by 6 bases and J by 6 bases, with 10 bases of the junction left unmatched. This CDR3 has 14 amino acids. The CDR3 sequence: CASRTSRGQVEQYF. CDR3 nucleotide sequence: TGTGCCAGCAGAACTAGCAGGGGGCAGGTCGAGCAGTACTTC.

The CDR3, as DNA: TGTGCCAGCAGCCAAAACCGACTAGCGGGGGGGAACACCGGGGAGCTGTTTTTT. It translates to CASSQNRLAGGNTGELFF. The chain couples TRBV7-2 to TRBJ2-2; 13 nucleotides agree with TRBD2. Trimming cost V 5 bases and J 1 base; bases outside gene matches: 7. CDR3 length: 18 residues. The germline gives CDR1 SGHTA, CDR2 FQGNSA. Complete variable domain (other parts from reference TRBV7-2 and TRBJ2-2): GAGVSQSPSNKVTEKGKDVELRCDPISGHTALYWYRQSLGQGLEFLIYFQGNSAPDKSGLPSDRFSAERTGGSVSTLTIQRTQQEDSAVYLCASSQNRLAGGNTGELFFGEGSRLTVL.

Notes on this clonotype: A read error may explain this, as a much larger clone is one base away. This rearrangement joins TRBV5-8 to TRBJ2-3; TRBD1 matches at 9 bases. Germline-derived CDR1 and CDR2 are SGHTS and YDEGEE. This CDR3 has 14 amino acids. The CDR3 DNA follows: TGTGCCAACAGCCTCGGACAGGGGATAGATACGCAGTATTTT. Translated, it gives CANSLGQGIDTQYF.